Listed here is a single T cell receptor beta chain. The antigen is unknown. Libraries were prepared by immunoSEQ multiplex PCR; TCRdb keeps only in-frame clonotypes and omits some of them. This table has about 22,000 clones, 80% appearing once. Regarding time point: baseline pretreatment blood. Treatment reported: 15 Gy SBRT to primary tumor, nephrectomy 4 weeks later. After SBRT, blood was collected at 2 and 4 weeks, plus baseline. The CDR3 length is 14 residues. From germline, CDR1 is SGHVS and CDR2 FQNEAQ. Deletions cut 0 bases from V and 4 bases from J, with 9 bases between. This record belongs to a study of radiation and T cells in renal cell carcinoma. Study background: Nephrectomy followed 15 Gy stereotactic body radiation by 4 weeks. Broader study findings: Baseline intratumoral clonotype presence is unknown without pretreatment biopsies. In blood, top tumor clones expanded by 2 weeks, shrinking by 4.

The chain links TRBV7-8 to TRBJ1-2; D perhaps matches TRBD1 (6 bases). The sequence was collected from a man aged 60-69 years with renal cell carcinoma. The sample in question was blood, obtained from a patient whose treatment included radiotherapy and nephrectomy. The CDR3 sequence is CASSLARGSYGYTF. CDR3 bases: TGTGCCAGCAGCTTAGCCAGGGGATCCTATGGCTACACCTTC.